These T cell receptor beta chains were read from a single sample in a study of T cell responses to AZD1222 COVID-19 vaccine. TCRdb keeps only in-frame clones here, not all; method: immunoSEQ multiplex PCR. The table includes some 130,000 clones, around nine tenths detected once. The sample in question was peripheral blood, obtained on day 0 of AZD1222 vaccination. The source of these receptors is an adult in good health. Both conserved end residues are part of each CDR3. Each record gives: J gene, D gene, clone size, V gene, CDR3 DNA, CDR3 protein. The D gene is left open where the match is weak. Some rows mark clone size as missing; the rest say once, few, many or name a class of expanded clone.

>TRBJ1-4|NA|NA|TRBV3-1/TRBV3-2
TGTGCCAGCAGCCAATCGCCCGGAGTGGAAAAACTGTTTTTT
CASSQSPGVEKLFF
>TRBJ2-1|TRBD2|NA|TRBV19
TGTGCCAGTAGTACGCCTAGCGGTCGAACTAACAATGAGCAGTTCTTC
CASSTPSGRTNNEQFF
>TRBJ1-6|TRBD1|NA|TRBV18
TGTGCCAGCTCACAACTACAGGGGGGTTCATATAATTCACCCCTCCACTTT
CASSQLQGGSYNSPLHF
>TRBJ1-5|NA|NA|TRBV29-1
TGCAGCGCCTCGTACCCAAATCAGCCCCAGCATTTT
CSASYPNQPQHF
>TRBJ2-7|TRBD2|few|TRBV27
TGTGCCAGCAGGGACCTAGCGGGCCCCCTCTACGAGCAGTACTTC
CASRDLAGPLYEQYF
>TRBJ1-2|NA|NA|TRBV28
TGTGCCAGCAGGAGTAACTATGGCTACACCTTC
CASRSNYGYTF
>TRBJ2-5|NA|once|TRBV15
TGTGCCACCAGCAGAGAAGGCCGAGAGGAGACCCAGTACTTC
CATSREGREETQYF
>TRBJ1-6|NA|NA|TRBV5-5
TGTGCCAGCAGCTTGGGGATTAATTCACCCCTCCACTTT
CASSLGINSPLHF
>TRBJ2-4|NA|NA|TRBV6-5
TGTGCCAGCAGTTATTCCGGGGGCAAAAACATTCAGTACTTC
CASSYSGGKNIQYF
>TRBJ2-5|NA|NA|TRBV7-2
TGTGCCAGCAGCTTAGGAGGCTGGGAGACCCAGTACTTC
CASSLGGWETQYF
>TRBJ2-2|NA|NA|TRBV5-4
TGTGCCAGCAGCTCCGCTAGTGTGACCGGGGAGCTGTTTTTT
CASSSASVTGELFF
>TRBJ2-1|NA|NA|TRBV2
TGTGCCAGCGGGGACCCCAGCTCCTACAATGAGCAGTTCTTC
CASGDPSSYNEQFF
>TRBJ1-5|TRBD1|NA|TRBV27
TGTGCCAGCAGTTCCCCGGGACAGTCGGGTCAGCCCCAGCATTTT
CASSSPGQSGQPQHF
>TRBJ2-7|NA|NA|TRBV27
TGTGCCAGCAGTGAACAGGGAGGCGAGCAGTACTTC
CASSEQGGEQYF
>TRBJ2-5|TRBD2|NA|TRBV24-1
TGTGCCACCACCCTCGGGGAGCGGGAGGCCCGAGAGACCCAGTACTTC
CATTLGEREARETQYF
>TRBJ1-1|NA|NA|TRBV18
TGTGCCAGCTCAGACAACACTGAAGCTTTCTTT
CASSDNTEAFF
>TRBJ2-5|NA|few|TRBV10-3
TGTGCCATCAGTCGAGAGGGCCCCCAAGAGACCCAGTACTTC
CAISREGPQETQYF
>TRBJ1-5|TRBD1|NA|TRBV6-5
TGTGCCAGCAGTTCGTACAGGGGAGGCAATCAGCCCCAGCATTTT
CASSSYRGGNQPQHF
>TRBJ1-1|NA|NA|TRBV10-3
TGTGCCATCAGTGATTGGGGAGACACTGAAGCTTTCTTT
CAISDWGDTEAFF
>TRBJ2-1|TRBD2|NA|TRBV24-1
TGTGCCACCAGTGGAACTAGCGGGAGGGCCACTGAGCAGTTCTTC
CATSGTSGRATEQFF
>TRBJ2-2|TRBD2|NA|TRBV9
TGTGCCAGCAGCGTTGGTCTAGCGGACTCGAGGAACACCGGGGAGCTGTTTTTT
CASSVGLADSRNTGELFF
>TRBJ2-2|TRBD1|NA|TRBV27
TGTGCCAGCGGGAAGGGACAGAGCACCGGGGAGCTGTTTTTT
CASGKGQSTGELFF
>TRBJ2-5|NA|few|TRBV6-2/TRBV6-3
TGTGCCAGCAGTTACCTCGAGACCCAGTACTTC
CASSYLETQYF
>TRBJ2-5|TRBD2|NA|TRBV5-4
TGTGCCAGCCGCCCCGAACTAGCGGGAAAGGAGACCCAGTACTTC
CASRPELAGKETQYF
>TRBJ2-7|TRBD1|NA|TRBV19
TGTGCCAGTAGTTCAACCGGGACAGGGTTGACCTACGAGCAGTACTTC
CASSSTGTGLTYEQYF
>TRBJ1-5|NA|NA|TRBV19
TGTGCCAGTAGCCCATTTGGGAGAGGCATTAATCAGCCCCAGCATTTT
CASSPFGRGINQPQHF
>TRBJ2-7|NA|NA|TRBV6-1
TGTGCCAGCAGTGAGGAATGGAGGCTCGAGCAGTACTTC
CASSEEWRLEQYF
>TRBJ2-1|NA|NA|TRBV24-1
TGTGCCACCAGTGACCCCGACAATGAGCAGTTCTTC
CATSDPDNEQFF
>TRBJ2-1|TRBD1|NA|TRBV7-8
TGTGCCAGCAGCCCGCGGACAGGAAAAAGCTCCTACAATGAGCAGTTCTTC
CASSPRTGKSSYNEQFF
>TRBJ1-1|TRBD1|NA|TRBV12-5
TGTGCTAGTGGTTTGGTTATACAGGGGGGGGACACTGAAGCTTTCTTT
CASGLVIQGGDTEAFF
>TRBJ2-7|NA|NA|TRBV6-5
TGTGCCACCGGGGACCACGAGCAGTACTTC
CATGDHEQYF
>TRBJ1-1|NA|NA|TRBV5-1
TGCGCCAGCAGGGTTGGGGGAAACACTGAAGCTTTCTTT
CASRVGGNTEAFF
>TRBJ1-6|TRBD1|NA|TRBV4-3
TGCGCCAGCAGCCGGACAGGGGATTCACCCCTCCACTTT
CASSRTGDSPLHF
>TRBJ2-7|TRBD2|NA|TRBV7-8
TGTGCCAGCAGCTTAGCTGGGAGCGGGAAATCCTACGAGCAGTACTTC
CASSLAGSGKSYEQYF
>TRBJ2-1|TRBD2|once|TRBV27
TGTGCCACAGGTGGGGTCTATGGACTAGCGGGAGGGCCATCCGGCAATGAGCAGTTCTTC
CATGGVYGLAGGPSGNEQFF
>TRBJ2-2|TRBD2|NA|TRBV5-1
TGCGCCAGCAGCCCCCAGATGGGTCGCGGGAGGACCTTTGCTCAGAACACCGGGGAGCTGTTTTTT
CASSPQMGRGRTFAQNTGELFF
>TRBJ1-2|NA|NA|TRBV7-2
TGTGCCAGCAGCTCTCGGGACACAGCTGGCTACACCTTC
CASSSRDTAGYTF
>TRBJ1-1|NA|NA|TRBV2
TGTGCCAGCAGATCGGGGGGGACTGAAGCTTTCTTT
CASRSGGTEAFF
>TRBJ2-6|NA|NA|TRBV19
TGTGCCAGTAAAAATGGTCTTGGGGCCAACGTCCTGACTTTC
CASKNGLGANVLTF
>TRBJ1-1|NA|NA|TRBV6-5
TGTGCCAGCAGTTACCTGTCAGCTCTGATGAACACTGAAGCTTTCTTT
CASSYLSALMNTEAFF
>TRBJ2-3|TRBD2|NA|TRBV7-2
TGTGCCAGCAGCGGCGGAGGACTAGCGGGGGATTGGACAGATACGCAGTATTTT
CASSGGGLAGDWTDTQYF
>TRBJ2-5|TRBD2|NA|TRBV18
TGTGCCAGCTCACCGCTAACGGGAGGGACACAAGAGACCCAGTACTTC
CASSPLTGGTQETQYF
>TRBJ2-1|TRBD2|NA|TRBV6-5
TGTGCCAGTACCCCCGGGGGGAGCTCCTACAATGAGCAGTTCTTC
CASTPGGSSYNEQFF
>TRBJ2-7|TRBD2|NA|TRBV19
TGTGCCAGTAGTAGACTAGCGGGAGCGATCTCCTACGAGCAGTACTTC
CASSRLAGAISYEQYF
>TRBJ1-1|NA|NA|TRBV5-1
TGCGCCAGCAGCTTGGAGGCGTTTAACACTGAAGCTTTCTTT
CASSLEAFNTEAFF
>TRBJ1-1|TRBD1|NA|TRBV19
TGTGCCAGTAACCGACAGGGTAGGGGGAGCGGCTTGGCTTTCTTT
CASNRQGRGSGLAFF
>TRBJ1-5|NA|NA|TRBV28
TGTGCCAGCATCCAACCGGGAACTCAGCCCCAGCATTTT
CASIQPGTQPQHF
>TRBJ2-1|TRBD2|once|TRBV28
TGTGCCAGCAGTCCGAGCGGGAGTGACGAGCAGTTCTTC
CASSPSGSDEQFF
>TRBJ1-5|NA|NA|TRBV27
TGTGCCAGCAGTTCGACGACAGGCGGCAATCAGCCCCAGCATTTT
CASSSTTGGNQPQHF
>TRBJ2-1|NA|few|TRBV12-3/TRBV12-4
TGTGCCAGCAGCTACGGAATGGAGCAGTTCTTC
CASSYGMEQFF
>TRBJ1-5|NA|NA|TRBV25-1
TGTGCCAGCAGTGAACAAGGGGAAAGTCAGCCCCAGCATTTT
CASSEQGESQPQHF
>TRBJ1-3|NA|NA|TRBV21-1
TGTGCCAGCAGGCAAGACAGGGACTCTGGAAACACCATATATTTT
CASRQDRDSGNTIYF
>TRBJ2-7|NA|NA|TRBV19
TGTGCCAGTAGAGGCAAAGAGCAGTACTTC
CASRGKEQYF
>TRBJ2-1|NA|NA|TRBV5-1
TGCGCCAGCAGCTTGTCAGGGCTTTACAATGAGCAGTTCTTC
CASSLSGLYNEQFF
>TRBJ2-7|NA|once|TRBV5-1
TGCGCCAGCAGCCGCGGAGCAGGACAGAAATACGAGCAGTACTTC
CASSRGAGQKYEQYF
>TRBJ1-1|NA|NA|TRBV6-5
TGTGCCAGCAGTTACCCCAGACAGAACGGGGACACTGAAGCTTTCTTT
CASSYPRQNGDTEAFF
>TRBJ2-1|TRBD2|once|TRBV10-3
TGTGCCATCAGTCCGGGACTAGCGGGAAACAATGAGCAGTTCTTC
CAISPGLAGNNEQFF
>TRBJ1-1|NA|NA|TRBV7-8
TGTGCCAGCAGCTTTGGGCAGGACATGAGAGCAAACACTGAAGCTTTCTTT
CASSFGQDMRANTEAFF
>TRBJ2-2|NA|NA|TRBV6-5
TGTGCCACCAAGGACCGACTGAGCGGGGAGCTGTTTTTT
CATKDRLSGELFF
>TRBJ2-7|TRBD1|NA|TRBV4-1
TGCGCCAGCAGCCAGGGACCGGGACAGAGGGAGCAGTACTTC
CASSQGPGQREQYF